The entry below gives a single T cell receptor (beta chain) sequence along with its context. The antigen is undetermined. This specimen belongs to a study of blood T cells in healthy people across ages. Study as a whole: Template switching recovered approximately one barcoded beta molecule for every two T cells.

Extraction yielded at least 6 micrograms of total RNA per sample. The CDR3 runs 17 residues. V lost 4 bases and J 2 bases, leaving 19 bases between the germline ends. The V gene's germline CDR1 is LGHNA and CDR2 YSLEER. Study-wide results and limits: Possibly confounding the expanded clonotype changes was the fact that donor CMV status was unknown. Among long-lived donors, naive CD4+ cells were more numerous and diversity higher than in aged donors.

The use of a sample-barcoded 5' primer and a J-beta primer mix characterized a second PCR of roughly 6 to 12 cycles. MiXCR, applied by TCRdb to the 5' RACE reads, yields one record per CDR3 protein. The table has over a million distinct CDR3 sequences, 35% to 45% seen once. The chain is built from TRBV4-3 and TRBJ2-3, with no clear D. The TCR sequence derives from a woman aged 18-29 years in good health. The sample comprised blood. CDR3 coding DNA: TGCGCCAGCAGCCCGCAAAGCGCGGTTACCTACACAGATACGCAGTATTTT. Encoded protein: CASSPQSAVTYTDTQYF.